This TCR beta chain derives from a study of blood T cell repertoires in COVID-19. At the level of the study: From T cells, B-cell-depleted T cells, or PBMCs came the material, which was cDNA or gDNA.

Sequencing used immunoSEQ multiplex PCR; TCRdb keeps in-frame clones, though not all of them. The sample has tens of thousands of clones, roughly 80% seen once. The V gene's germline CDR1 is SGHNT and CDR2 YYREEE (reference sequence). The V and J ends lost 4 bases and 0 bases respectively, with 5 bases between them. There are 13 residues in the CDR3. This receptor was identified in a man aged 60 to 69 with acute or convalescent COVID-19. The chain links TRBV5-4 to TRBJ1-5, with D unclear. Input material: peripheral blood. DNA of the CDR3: TGTGCCAGCAGCCTAGATAGCAATCAGCCCCAGCATTTT. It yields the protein CASSLDSNQPQHF.